These 27 T cell receptor beta chains were all obtained from the same sample, sequenced in a study of blood T cell repertoires in COVID-19. Measured with immunoSEQ multiplex PCR; TCRdb has only the in-frame clones, and not every one. The sample shows about 290,000 clones, around four fifths of them seen only once. Sequencing was carried out using peripheral blood. The receptors originated from a woman between 45 and 65 years old with active or convalescent COVID-19.

The rearrangement uses TRBV27 and TRBJ1-2; 7 bases agree with TRBD1. Germline CDR1 MNHEY, CDR2 SMNVEV (reference sequence). V lost 5 bases to trimming and J lost 8 bases; unmatched junction nucleotides: 11. The CDR3 is 14 residues long. The CDR3 region is CASSLPGQTWGYTF. The CDR3 DNA is TGTGCCAGCAGTCTCCCGGGACAGACTTGGGGCTACACCTTC.

The rearrangement links TRBV7-3 to TRBJ2-3; 9 positions match TRBD2. The germline V gene has CDR1 SGHTA and CDR2 FQGTGA. Germline trimming cut 0 bases from V and 7 bases from J; bases unmatched to any gene: 2. The CDR3 runs to 14 residues. Here the CDR3 DNA reads TGTGCCAGCAGCTTAACGGGACTAGCTTATACGCAGTATTTT. Encoded protein: CASSLTGLAYTQYF.

This clone was counted a single time. V usage is TRBV29-1 and J usage is TRBJ1-1; 9 bases map to TRBD1. V lost 6 bases to trimming and J lost 0 bases; unmatched junction nucleotides: 11. CDR3 size: 16 residues. The germline gives CDR1 SQVTM, CDR2 ANQGSEA. In DNA form, the CDR3 reads TGCAGCGTCGCCCGGACAGGGGCGAAATTGAACACTGAAGCTTTCTTT. Translation: CSVARTGAKLNTEAFF.

In this sample, this clone turned up once. The chain links TRBV27 to TRBJ1-4; D possibly corresponds to TRBD1 (6 bases). Between the trimmed V and J ends, which lost 9 bases and 5 bases, there was a span of 19 bases. CDR1 and CDR2 (germline): MNHEY, SMNVEV (reference sequence). The CDR3 sequence is 15 residues long. CDR3 amino acids: CASRGGGASNEKLFF. For the CDR3, the DNA is TGTGCCAGTAGAGGGGGAGGGGCTTCAAATGAAAAACTGTTTTTT.

V is TRBV18 and J is TRBJ1-5; 9 bases align to TRBD1. This CDR3 contains 15 residues. Trimming removed 6 bases from V and 7 bases from J; junction bases left unmatched: 10. Germline V lookup: CDR1 KGHSH, CDR2 LQKENI. In nucleotides, the CDR3 is TGTGCCAGCTCGGCCGGGACAGGGTATTACCAGCCCCAGCATTTT. As protein: CASSAGTGYYQPQHF.

The table lists this clone with a count of one. The chain employs TRBV5-1 and TRBJ2-2; 8 positions agree with TRBD2. Trimming took 0 bases from V and 7 from J; bases not matched to a gene: 8. The CDR3 totals 16 residues. The germline V gene has CDR1 SGHRS and CDR2 YFSETQ. The CDR3 bases are TGCGCCAGCAGCTTGGATCCAGCGGGAGAGGTCGGGGAGCTGTTTTTT. This gives the protein CASSLDPAGEVGELFF.

This chain connects TRBV12-3 or TRBV12-4 to TRBJ1-1, with a possible D match to TRBD1 (5 bases). Between the trimmed V and J ends, which lost 3 bases and 10 bases, there was a span of 9 bases. The CDR3 extends over 11 amino acids. The CDR3 region is CASSLGGGAFF. CDR3 bases: TGTGCCAGCAGTTTGGGGGGTGGAGCTTTCTTT.

V gene TRBV28 combines with J gene TRBJ2-7; 14 bases agree with TRBD2. V shed 5 bases, J shed 5 bases, and the junction held 8 bases outside the gene matches. This CDR3 region has 16 residues. Germline-derived CDR1 and CDR2 are MDHEN and SYDVKM. This CDR3 is CASSAIGTSGSHEQYF. The CDR3 DNA reads as TGTGCCAGCAGTGCAATAGGGACTAGCGGGAGCCACGAGCAGTACTTC.

This clone was counted once. The V gene is TRBV5-1, the J gene TRBJ1-1; 7 positions match TRBD1. Germline V lookup: CDR1 SGHRS, CDR2 YFSETQ. V trimming: 8 bases; J trimming: 2 bases; junction bases outside the gene matches: 15. CDR3 length: 16 residues. This CDR3 reads CASKPQGGMRNTEAFF. In DNA form, the CDR3 reads TGCGCCAGTAAACCTCAGGGGGGAATGCGAAACACTGAAGCTTTCTTT.

The chain has TRBV19 and TRBJ2-5; 10 bases are shared with TRBD2. V shed 1 base and J 1 base; nucleotides not matched to a gene: 3. The CDR3 contains 16 residues. Germline CDR1 and CDR2: LNHDA and SQIVND (reference sequence). CDR3 residues: CASSIGLAGLQETQYF. The CDR3, as DNA: TGTGCCAGTAGTATAGGACTAGCGGGCCTCCAAGAGACCCAGTACTTC.

The rearrangement uses TRBV9 and TRBJ1-2, with D possibly being TRBD1 (6 bases). The germline V gene encodes CDR1 SGDLS and CDR2 YYNGEE. The CDR3 loop spans 15 amino acids. The V end lost 3 bases, the J end lost 10 bases, and 22 bases lay between the germline ends. CDR3 nucleotide sequence: TGTGCCAGCAGCGCCGCCGTGGGGGCGTTTAGCCTCTACACCTTC. Residues: CASSAAVGAFSLYTF.

The V gene is TRBV12-5, the J gene TRBJ2-3; 8 bases agree with TRBD2. CDR1 is LGHNT and CDR2 is FRNRAP in the germline V gene. This CDR3 spans 15 amino acids. V dropped 6 bases and J dropped 0; count of bases not matched to a gene: 5. CDR3 in amino acids: CASGQGLASTDTQYF. For the CDR3, the DNA is TGTGCTAGTGGACAAGGACTAGCTAGCACAGATACGCAGTATTTT. Based on the CDR3 plus reference TRBV12-5 and TRBJ2-3, the full variable domain is DARVTQTPRHKVTEMGQEVTMRCQPILGHNTVFWYRQTMMQGLELLAYFRNRAPLDDSGMPKDRFSAEMPDATLATLKIQPSEPRDSAVYFCASGQGLASTDTQYFGPGTRLTVL.

The chain has TRBV5-1 and TRBJ2-5; D possibly corresponds to TRBD2 (6 bases). Germline values: CDR1 SGHRS, CDR2 YFSETQ. The ends were cut back, 0 bases at V and 5 bases at J, with 17 bases in the middle. The CDR3 has 16 residues. The CDR3 sequence: CASSLARRGAWETQYF. The CDR3 DNA reads TGCGCCAGCAGCTTGGCCAGGAGGGGCGCATGGGAGACCCAGTACTTC.

This chain links TRBV11-2 with TRBJ2-5; possible D gene TRBD1, 5 bases. Deletions cut 4 bases from V and 4 bases from J, with 22 bases between. Germline-derived CDR1 and CDR2 are SGHAT and FQNNGV. The CDR3 loop spans 17 amino acids. DNA of the CDR3: TGTGCCAGCAGCTCTGCCCCCAGGGCCGGTTTCGGAGAGACCCAGTACTTC. It translates to CASSSAPRAGFGETQYF. Drawing the rest from reference TRBV11-2 and TRBJ2-5, the complete variable domain is EAGVAQSPRYKIIEKRQSVAFWCNPISGHATLYWYQQILGQGPKLLIQFQNNGVVDDSQLPKDRFSAERLKGVDSTLKIQPAKLEDSAVYLCASSSAPRAGFGETQYFGPGTRLLVL.

This chain joins TRBV12-5 and TRBJ1-3; D ambiguous. Germline loops: CDR1 LGHNT, CDR2 FRNRAP. The CDR3 has 15 residues. Trimming stripped 1 base from V and 0 bases from J, with 7 bases between. The CDR3 loop reads CASGLDTDSGNTIYF. In nucleotides, the CDR3 is TGTGCTAGTGGTTTGGACACCGACTCTGGAAACACCATATATTTT.

The J gene is TRBJ2-1, the V gene TRBV4-1, with no clear D. V lost 2 bases and J 0 bases, leaving 11 bases between the germline ends. CDR3 size: 16 residues. The germline V gene encodes CDR1 MGHRA and CDR2 YSYEKL. In DNA, the CDR3 is TGCGCCAGCAGCCAACCTGCGAAGAGCTCCTACAATGAGCAGTTCTTC. It translates to CASSQPAKSSYNEQFF.

The chain combines TRBV21-1 with TRBJ2-7; TRBD1 is the table's D call and was not checked against the DNA. TRBV21-1 is an annotated pseudogene. The length of the CDR3 is 16 residues. CDR3 region: CASSKCRDRTTYEQYF. DNA for the CDR3: TGTGCCAGCAGCAAATGTCGGGACAGGACGACCTACGAGCAGTACTTC.

The chain links TRBV6-6 to TRBJ2-3; the match to TRBD2 covers 11 bases. The CDR3 consists of 15 residues. With 5 bases clipped from V and 1 base from J, the junction kept 2 bases outside the gene matches. Germline CDR1 and CDR2: MNHNY and SVGAGI (reference sequence). The CDR3 DNA reads TGTGCCAGCAGTCCTAGCGGGAGGCGCACAGATACGCAGTATTTT. Its protein product is CASSPSGRRTDTQYF.

The chain employs TRBV20-1 and TRBJ2-3, with 11 bases aligning to TRBD2. The trim removed 3 bases at V and 2 bases at J, leaving 10 bases unmatched. The germline V gene has CDR1 DFQATT and CDR2 SNEGSKA (reference sequence). CDR3 size: 17 residues. The CDR3 sequence: CSASPPRLAGNTDTQYF. In nucleotides, the CDR3 is TGCAGTGCTAGTCCCCCAAGACTAGCGGGAAACACAGATACGCAGTATTTT.

The J gene is TRBJ1-2, the V gene TRBV14; 7 bases are a match to TRBD1. This CDR3 is built from 15 residues. The ends lost 4 bases at V and 7 bases at J; junction bases unmatched: 12. Germline CDR1 reads SGHDN; CDR2 reads FVKESK. CDR3 region: CASSPRQGPAIGYTF. The CDR3, as DNA: TGTGCCAGCAGCCCACGACAGGGACCCGCTATTGGCTACACCTTC.

This chain uses TRBV6-1 with TRBJ1-2, with 7 nucleotides matching TRBD1. The CDR3 sequence is 14 residues long. In germline, CDR1 is MNHNS, CDR2 SASEGT. J gave up 4 bases and V 2 bases, and 4 bases lay outside the gene matches. The CDR3 reads CASSERGGLYGYTF. In DNA form, the CDR3 reads TGTGCCAGCAGTGAACGAGGGGGCCTCTATGGCTACACCTTC.

The chain recombines TRBV28 with TRBJ1-1, with unresolved D. The CDR3 is 12 amino acids. V was shortened by 8 bases and J by 1 base, with 8 bases between the two germline ends. CDR1 is MDHEN and CDR2 is SYDVKM in the germline V gene. The CDR3 DNA sequence: TGTGCCAGCTCGGAGGGGAACACTGAAGCTTTCTTT. Protein product: CASSEGNTEAFF.

The chain uses TRBV14 and TRBJ2-5, with D perhaps matching TRBD2 (6 bases). Germline assignment: CDR1 SGHDN and CDR2 FVKESK. Trimming shortened V by 4 bases and J by 1 base, and 16 bases separated the two germline ends. The CDR3 is 16 residues long. Written as DNA, the CDR3 is TGTGCCAGCAGCCGGAGGGGAGGTCCCCTCCAAGAGACCCAGTACTTC. Its protein product is CASSRRGGPLQETQYF.

The table lists this clone with a few counts. The gene calls are TRBV30 and TRBJ2-1, with 8 bases identical to TRBD1. In germline, CDR1 is GTSNPN, CDR2 SVGIG (reference sequence). The V segment lost 3 bases and the J segment 0 bases; nucleotides outside the gene matches: 7. CDR3 length: 16 residues. The CDR3 protein is CAWRDRTGSSYNEQFF. The CDR3 region has the DNA TGTGCCTGGAGAGATAGGACAGGGAGCTCCTACAATGAGCAGTTCTTC.

This chain joins TRBV5-1 and TRBJ2-3, with D maybe TRBD2 (6 bases). The CDR3 extends over 15 amino acids. Germline V gene data show CDR1 as SGHRS and CDR2 as YFSETQ. Trimming stripped 4 bases from V and 4 bases from J, with 16 bases between. The CDR3 bases are TGCGCCAGCAGCCCCCAAAGCGGGCGATCAGATACGCAGTATTTT. Protein product: CASSPQSGRSDTQYF.

This sequence joins TRBV10-3 and TRBJ2-7; 8 nucleotides align to TRBD1. Per germline, CDR1 ENHRY and CDR2 SYGVKD. Trimming cost V 10 bases and J 6 bases; bases outside gene matches: 8. The length of the CDR3 is 12 residues. CDR3: CATWTGSAEQYF. CDR3 nucleotides: TGTGCCACCTGGACAGGGTCAGCCGAGCAGTACTTC.

V is TRBV29-1 and J is TRBJ1-1, with D unclear. The CDR3 sequence is 13 residues long. Between the trimmed V and J ends, which lost 2 bases and 1 base, there was a span of 8 bases. Germline-derived CDR1 and CDR2 are SQVTM and ANQGSEA. CDR3: CSVERDQNTEAFF. For the CDR3, the DNA is TGCAGCGTTGAACGGGATCAGAACACTGAAGCTTTCTTT.